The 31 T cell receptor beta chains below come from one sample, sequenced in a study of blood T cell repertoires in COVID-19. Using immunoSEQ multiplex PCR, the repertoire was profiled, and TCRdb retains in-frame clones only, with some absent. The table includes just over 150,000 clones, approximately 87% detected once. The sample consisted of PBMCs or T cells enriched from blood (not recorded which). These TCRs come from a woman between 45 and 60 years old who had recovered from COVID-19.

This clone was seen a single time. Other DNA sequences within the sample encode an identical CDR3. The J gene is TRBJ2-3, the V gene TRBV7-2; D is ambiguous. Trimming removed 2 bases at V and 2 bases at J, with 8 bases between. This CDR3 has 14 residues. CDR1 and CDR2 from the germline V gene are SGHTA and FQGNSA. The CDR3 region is CASSLSGATDTQYF. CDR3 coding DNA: TGTGCCAGCAGCTTATCAGGCGCCACAGATACGCAGTATTTT.

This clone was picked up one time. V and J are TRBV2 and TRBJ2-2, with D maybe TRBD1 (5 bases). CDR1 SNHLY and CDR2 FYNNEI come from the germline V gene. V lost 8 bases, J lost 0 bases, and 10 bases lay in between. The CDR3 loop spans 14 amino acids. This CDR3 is CASSDSPNTGELFF. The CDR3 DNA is TGTGCCAGCTCAGACAGCCCGAACACCGGGGAGCTGTTTTTT.

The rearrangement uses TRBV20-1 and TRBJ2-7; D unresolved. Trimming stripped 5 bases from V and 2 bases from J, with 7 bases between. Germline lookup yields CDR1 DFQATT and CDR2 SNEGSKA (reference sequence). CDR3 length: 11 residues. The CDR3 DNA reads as TGCAGTGCTGGCCTCACCTACGAGCAGTACTTC. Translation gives CSAGLTYEQYF.

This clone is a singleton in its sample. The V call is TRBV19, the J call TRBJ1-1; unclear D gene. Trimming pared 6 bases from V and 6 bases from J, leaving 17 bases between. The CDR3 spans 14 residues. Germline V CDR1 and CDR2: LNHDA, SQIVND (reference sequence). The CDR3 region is CASRLTGILAEAFF. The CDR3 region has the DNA TGTGCCAGTAGATTGACCGGGATTCTTGCTGAAGCTTTCTTT.

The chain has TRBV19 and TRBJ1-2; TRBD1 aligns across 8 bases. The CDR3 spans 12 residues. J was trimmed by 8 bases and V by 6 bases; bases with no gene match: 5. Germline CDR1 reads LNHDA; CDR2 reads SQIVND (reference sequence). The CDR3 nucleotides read TGTGCCAGTAGGCGGCCAGGGGGCGGCTACACCTTC. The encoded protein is CASRRPGGGYTF. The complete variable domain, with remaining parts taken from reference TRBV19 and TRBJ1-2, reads DGGITQSPKYLFRKEGQNVTLSCEQNLNHDAMYWYRQDPGQGLRLIYYSQIVNDFQKGDIAEGYSVSREKKESFPLTVTSAQKNPTAFYLCASRRPGGGYTFGSGTRLTVV.

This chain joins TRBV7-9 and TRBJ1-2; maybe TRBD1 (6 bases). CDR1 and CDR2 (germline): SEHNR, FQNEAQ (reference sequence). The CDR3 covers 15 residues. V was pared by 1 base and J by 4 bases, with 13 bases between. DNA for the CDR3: TGTGCCAGCAGCTTAGGGCAGGGGCCCGGCTATGGCTACACCTTC. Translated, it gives CASSLGQGPGYGYTF. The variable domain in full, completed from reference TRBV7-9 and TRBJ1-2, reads DTGVSQNPRHKITKRGQNVTFRCDPISEHNRLYWYRQTLGQGPEFLTYFQNEAQLEKSRLLSDRFSAERPKGSFSTLEIQRTEQGDSAMYLCASSLGQGPGYGYTFGSGTRLTVV.

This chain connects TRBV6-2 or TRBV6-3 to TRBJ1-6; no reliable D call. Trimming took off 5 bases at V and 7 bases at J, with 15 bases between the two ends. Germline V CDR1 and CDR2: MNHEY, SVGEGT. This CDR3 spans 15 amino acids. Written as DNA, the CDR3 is TGTGCCAGCAGTGCGAGGGAATTTCGCAATTCACCCCTCCACTTT. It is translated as CASSAREFRNSPLHF.

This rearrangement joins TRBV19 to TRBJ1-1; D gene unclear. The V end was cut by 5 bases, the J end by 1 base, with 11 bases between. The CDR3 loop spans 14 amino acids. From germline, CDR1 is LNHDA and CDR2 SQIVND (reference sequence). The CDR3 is CASSLLNSNTEAFF. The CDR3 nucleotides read TGTGCCAGTAGTCTCCTCAACTCGAACACTGAAGCTTTCTTT.

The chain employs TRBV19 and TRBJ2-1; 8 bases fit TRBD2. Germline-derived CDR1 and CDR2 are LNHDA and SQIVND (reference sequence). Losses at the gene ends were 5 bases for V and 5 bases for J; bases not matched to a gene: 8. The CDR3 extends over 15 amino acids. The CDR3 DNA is TGTGCCAGTAGTGTCACTAGCGGCCCCAACAATGAGCAGTTCTTC. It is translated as CASSVTSGPNNEQFF.

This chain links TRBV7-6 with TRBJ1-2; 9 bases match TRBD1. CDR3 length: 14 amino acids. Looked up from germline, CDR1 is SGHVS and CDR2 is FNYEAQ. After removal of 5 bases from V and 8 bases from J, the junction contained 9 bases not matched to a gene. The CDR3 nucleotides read TGTGCCAGCAGCATGACAGGGGGTGGAGAAGGCTACACCTTC. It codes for CASSMTGGGEGYTF.

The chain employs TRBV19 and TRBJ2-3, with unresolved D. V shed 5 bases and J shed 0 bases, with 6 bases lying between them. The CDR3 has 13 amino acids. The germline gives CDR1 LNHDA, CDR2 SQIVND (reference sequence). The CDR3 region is CASSPPSTDTQYF. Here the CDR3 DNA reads TGTGCCAGTAGTCCTCCTAGCACAGATACGCAGTATTTT.

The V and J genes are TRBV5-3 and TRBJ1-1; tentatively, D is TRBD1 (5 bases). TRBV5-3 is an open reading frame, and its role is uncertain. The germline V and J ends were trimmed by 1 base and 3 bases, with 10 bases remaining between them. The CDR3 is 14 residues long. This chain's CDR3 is CARSLNRRYTEAFF. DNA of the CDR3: TGTGCCAGAAGCTTGAACAGGAGATACACTGAAGCTTTCTTT.

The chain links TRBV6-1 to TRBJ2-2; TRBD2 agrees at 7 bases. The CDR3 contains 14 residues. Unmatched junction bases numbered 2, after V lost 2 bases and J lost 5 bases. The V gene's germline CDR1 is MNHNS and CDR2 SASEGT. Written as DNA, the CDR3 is TGTGCCAGCAGTGAACCAGCGGGGACCGGGGAGCTGTTTTTT. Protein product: CASSEPAGTGELFF.

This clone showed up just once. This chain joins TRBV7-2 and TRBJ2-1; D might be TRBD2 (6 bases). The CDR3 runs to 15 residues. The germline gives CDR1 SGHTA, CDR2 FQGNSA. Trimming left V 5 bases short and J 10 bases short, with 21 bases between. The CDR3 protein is CASSAPAGSSGEQFF. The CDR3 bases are TGTGCCAGCAGCGCTCCAGCGGGCTCCTCGGGGGAGCAGTTCTTC. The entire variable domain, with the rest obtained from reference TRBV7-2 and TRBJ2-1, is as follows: GAGVSQSPSNKVTEKGKDVELRCDPISGHTALYWYRQSLGQGLEFLIYFQGNSAPDKSGLPSDRFSAERTGGSVSTLTIQRTQQEDSAVYLCASSAPAGSSGEQFFGPGTRLTVL.

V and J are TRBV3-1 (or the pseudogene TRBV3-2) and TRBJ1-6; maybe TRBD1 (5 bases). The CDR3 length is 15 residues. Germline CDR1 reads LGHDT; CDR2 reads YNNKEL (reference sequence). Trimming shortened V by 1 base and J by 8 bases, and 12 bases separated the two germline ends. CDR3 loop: CASSQAGVDYSPLHF. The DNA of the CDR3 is TGTGCCAGCAGCCAAGCGGGGGTTGACTATTCACCCCTCCACTTT.

CDR3 DNA sequence: TGTGCCAGCAGCTTATGGGGCACAAGGGATGGGAACACTGAAGCTTTCTTT. It encodes CASSLWGTRDGNTEAFF. J is TRBJ1-1 and V is TRBV11-3; D might be TRBD1 (5 bases). Trimming left V 2 bases short and J 1 base short, with 17 bases between. CDR3 size: 17 residues. Per germline, CDR1 SGHNT and CDR2 YENEEA.

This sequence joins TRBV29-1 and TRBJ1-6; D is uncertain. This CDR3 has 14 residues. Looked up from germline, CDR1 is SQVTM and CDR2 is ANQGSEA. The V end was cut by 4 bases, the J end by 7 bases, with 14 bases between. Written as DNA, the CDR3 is TGCAGCGTTGGTAGAGTGCGCGGGAATTCACCCCTCCACTTT. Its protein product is CSVGRVRGNSPLHF.

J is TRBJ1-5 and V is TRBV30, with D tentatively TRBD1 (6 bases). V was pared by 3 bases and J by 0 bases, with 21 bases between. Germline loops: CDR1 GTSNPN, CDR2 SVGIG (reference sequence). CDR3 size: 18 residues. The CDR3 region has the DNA TGTGCCTGGAGCCGGGCTCGGGGGGCAAAACATAGCAATCAGCCCCAGCATTTT. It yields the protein CAWSRARGAKHSNQPQHF.

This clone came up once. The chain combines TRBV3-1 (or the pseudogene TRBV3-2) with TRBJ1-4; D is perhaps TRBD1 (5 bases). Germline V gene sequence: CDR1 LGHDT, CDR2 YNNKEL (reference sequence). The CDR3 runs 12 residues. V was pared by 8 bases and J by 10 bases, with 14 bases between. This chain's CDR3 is CASLYRTGKLFF. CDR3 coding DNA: TGTGCCAGCCTCTACAGGACGGGAAAACTGTTTTTT.

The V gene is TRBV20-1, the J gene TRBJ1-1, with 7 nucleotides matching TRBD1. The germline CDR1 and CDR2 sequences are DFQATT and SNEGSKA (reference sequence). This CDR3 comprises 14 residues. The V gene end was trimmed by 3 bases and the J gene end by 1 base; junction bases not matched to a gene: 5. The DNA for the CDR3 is TGCAGTGCTAGTCAGGGGGGATCGAACACTGAAGCTTTCTTT. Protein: CSASQGGSNTEAFF.

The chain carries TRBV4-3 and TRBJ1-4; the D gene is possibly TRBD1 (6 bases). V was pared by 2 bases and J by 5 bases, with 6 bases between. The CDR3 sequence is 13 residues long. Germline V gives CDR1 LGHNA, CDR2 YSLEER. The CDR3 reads CASSQTGNEKLFF. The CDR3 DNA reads TGCGCCAGCAGCCAAACAGGGAATGAAAAACTGTTTTTT.

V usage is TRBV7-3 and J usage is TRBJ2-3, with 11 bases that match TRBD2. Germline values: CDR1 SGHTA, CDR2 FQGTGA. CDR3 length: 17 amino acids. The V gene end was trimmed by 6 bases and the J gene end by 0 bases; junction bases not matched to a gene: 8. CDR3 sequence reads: CASSTGLADPSTDTQYF. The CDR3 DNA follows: TGTGCCAGCAGTACGGGACTAGCGGACCCTAGCACAGATACGCAGTATTTT.

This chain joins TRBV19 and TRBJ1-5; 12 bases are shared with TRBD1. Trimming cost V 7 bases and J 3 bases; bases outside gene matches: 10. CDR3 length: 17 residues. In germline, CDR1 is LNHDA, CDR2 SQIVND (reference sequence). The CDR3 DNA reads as TGTGCCAGTAATCTCGCGGGACAGGGGGCGAACAATCAGCCCCAGCATTTT. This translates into CASNLAGQGANNQPQHF. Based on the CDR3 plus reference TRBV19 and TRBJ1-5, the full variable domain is DGGITQSPKYLFRKEGQNVTLSCEQNLNHDAMYWYRQDPGQGLRLIYYSQIVNDFQKGDIAEGYSVSREKKESFPLTVTSAQKNPTAFYLCASNLAGQGANNQPQHFGDGTRLSIL.

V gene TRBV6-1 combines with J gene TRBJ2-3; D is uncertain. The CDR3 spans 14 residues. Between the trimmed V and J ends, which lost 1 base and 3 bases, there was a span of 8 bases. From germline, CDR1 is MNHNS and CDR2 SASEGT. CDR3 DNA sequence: TGTGCCAGCAGTGAAGGCCCAACAACAGATACGCAGTATTTT. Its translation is CASSEGPTTDTQYF.

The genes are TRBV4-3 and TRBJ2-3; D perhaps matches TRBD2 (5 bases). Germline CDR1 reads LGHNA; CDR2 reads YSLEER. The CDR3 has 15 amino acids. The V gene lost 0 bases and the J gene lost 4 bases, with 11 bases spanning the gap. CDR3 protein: CASSQDRGGADTQYF. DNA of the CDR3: TGCGCCAGCAGCCAAGATCGGGGTGGGGCAGATACGCAGTATTTT.

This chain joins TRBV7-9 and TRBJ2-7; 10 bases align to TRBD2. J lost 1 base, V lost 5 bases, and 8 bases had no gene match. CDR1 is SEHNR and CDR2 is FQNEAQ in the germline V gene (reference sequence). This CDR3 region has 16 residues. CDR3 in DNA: TGTGCCAGCAGCACCACACTAGCGGGGCTGTCCTACGAGCAGTACTTC. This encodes CASSTTLAGLSYEQYF.

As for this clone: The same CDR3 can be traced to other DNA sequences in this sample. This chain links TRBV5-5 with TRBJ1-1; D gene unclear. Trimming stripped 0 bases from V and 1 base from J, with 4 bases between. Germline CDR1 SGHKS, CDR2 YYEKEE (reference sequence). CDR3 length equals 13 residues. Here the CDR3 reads CASSLGENTEAFF. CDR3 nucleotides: TGTGCCAGCAGCTTGGGAGAGAACACTGAAGCTTTCTTT.

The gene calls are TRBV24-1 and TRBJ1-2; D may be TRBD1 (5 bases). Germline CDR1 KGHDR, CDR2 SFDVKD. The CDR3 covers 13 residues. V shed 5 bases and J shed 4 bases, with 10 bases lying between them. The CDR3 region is CATSATDPYGYTF. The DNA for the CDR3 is TGTGCCACCAGTGCGACAGATCCCTATGGCTACACCTTC.

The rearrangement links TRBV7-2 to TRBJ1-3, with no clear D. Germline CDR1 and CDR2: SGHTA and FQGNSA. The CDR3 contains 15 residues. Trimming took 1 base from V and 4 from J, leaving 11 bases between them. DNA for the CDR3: TGTGCCAGCAGCTTAGAGTCGGGAACCGGAAACACCATATATTTT. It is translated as CASSLESGTGNTIYF.

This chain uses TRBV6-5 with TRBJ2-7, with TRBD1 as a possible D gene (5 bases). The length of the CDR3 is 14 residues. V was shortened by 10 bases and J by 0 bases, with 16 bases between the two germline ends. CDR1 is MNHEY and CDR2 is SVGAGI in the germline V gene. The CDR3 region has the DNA TGTGCCACTTCAAGGGGTCCCCTCTCCTACGAGCAGTACTTC. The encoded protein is CATSRGPLSYEQYF.

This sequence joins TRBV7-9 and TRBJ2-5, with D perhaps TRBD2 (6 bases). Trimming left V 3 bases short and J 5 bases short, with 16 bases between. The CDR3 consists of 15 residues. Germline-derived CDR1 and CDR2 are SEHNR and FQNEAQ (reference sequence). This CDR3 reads CASSFGVAGYETQYF. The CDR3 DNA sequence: TGTGCCAGCAGCTTCGGGGTTGCGGGGTATGAGACCCAGTACTTC.